A single sample is the source of the 27 T cell receptor beta chains below, sequenced in a study of T cell repertoires in cytomegalovirus infection. TCRdb used MiXCR to reprocess the reads, holding one entry per CDR3 protein. Of some 400,000 distinct CDR3 sequences listed, 15% to 20% are singletons. The specimen was PBMCs. The source is a human donor in good health (CMV status not recorded). Some clones in this sample may be carry-over from other donors' samples.

This clonotype was observed a few times. In DNA form, the CDR3 reads TGTGCCAGCAGTCAAGGACTAAGGTCCTACGAGCAGTACTTC. This codes for CASSQGLRSYEQYF. The chain recombines TRBV7-9 with TRBJ2-7, with D possibly matching TRBD2 (6 bases). The germline V gene has CDR1 SEHNR and CDR2 FQNEAQ (reference sequence). There are 14 residues in the CDR3. Trimming left V 6 bases short and J 1 base short, with 13 bases between. The whole variable domain, filled in from reference TRBV7-9 and TRBJ2-7, reads DTGVSQNPRHKITKRGQNVTFRCDPISEHNRLYWYRQTLGQGPEFLTYFQNEAQLEKSRLLSDRFSAERPKGSFSTLEIQRTEQGDSAMYLCASSQGLRSYEQYFGPGTRLTVT.

This clonotype has a count of ten or more. The V and J genes are TRBV7-6 and TRBJ2-5; D uncertain. Germline CDR1 reads SGHVS; CDR2 reads FNYEAQ. The V gene lost 0 bases and the J gene lost 5 bases, with 7 bases spanning the gap. This CDR3 is 13 amino acids long. The CDR3 sequence is CASSLAHGETQYF. CDR3 sequence (DNA): TGTGCCAGCAGCTTAGCCCATGGTGAGACCCAGTACTTC.

The chain couples TRBV7-2 to TRBJ1-3, with TRBD1 as a possible D gene (5 bases). The CDR3 extends over 15 amino acids. Trimming cost V 7 bases and J 4 bases, with 17 bases left between them. Germline CDR1 is SGHTA and CDR2 is FQGNSA. CDR3 loop: CASNGGRAGGNTIYF. The CDR3 DNA reads TGTGCCAGCAACGGGGGAAGGGCGGGGGGAAACACCATATATTTT.

This clonotype was observed at least ten times. V is TRBV5-1 and J is TRBJ1-6, with 9 bases lining up with TRBD1. CDR3 length equals 15 residues. CDR1 and CDR2 from the germline V gene are SGHRS and YFSETQ. Trimming at V came to 3 bases and at J to 5 bases, leaving 3 bases not matched to a gene. The CDR3 DNA reads as TGCGCCAGCAGCTGGAGACAGGGGGATAATTCACCCCTCCACTTT. This gives the protein CASSWRQGDNSPLHF.

The gene calls are TRBV29-1 and TRBJ2-7; 8 bases are shared with TRBD2. In germline, CDR1 is SQVTM, CDR2 ANQGSEA. The V and J ends lost 5 bases and 9 bases, in that order; junction bases with no gene match: 15. This CDR3 region has 14 residues. CDR3 sequence (DNA): TGCAGCGTTTTACTAGCGGCACTTTCCGCGGTGCAGTACTTC. Its translation is CSVLLAALSAVQYF.

At least ten counts were recorded for this clonotype. This sequence joins TRBV7-2 and TRBJ1-1; 11 bases fit TRBD1. The CDR3 consists of 14 residues. V lost 5 bases to trimming and J lost 3 bases; unmatched junction nucleotides: 2. Looked up from germline, CDR1 is SGHTA and CDR2 is FQGNSA. In DNA form, the CDR3 reads TGTGCCAGCAGCCGGGACAGGGGGGACACTGAAGCTTTCTTT. Protein sequence: CASSRDRGDTEAFF.

This clonotype was counted many times. This sequence joins TRBV7-7 and TRBJ2-5; D gene ambiguous. The CDR3 length is 13 residues. Germline V gene lookup returns CDR1 SSHAT and CDR2 FNYEAQ (reference sequence). V dropped 3 bases and J dropped 1 base, with 6 bases sitting between them. CDR3 sequence reads: CASSFTTQETQYF. DNA of the CDR3: TGTGCCAGCAGCTTCACAACCCAAGAGACCCAGTACTTC.

This clonotype was counted ten times or more. V usage is TRBV18 and J usage is TRBJ1-5; D remains ambiguous. This CDR3 is 15 amino acids long. V was clipped by 3 bases and J by 2 bases, with 11 bases between them. CDR1 and CDR2 from the germline V gene are KGHSH and LQKENI. The CDR3 sequence: CASSPYGERNQPQHF. The CDR3 nucleotides read TGTGCCAGCTCACCGTATGGGGAACGCAATCAGCCCCAGCATTTT.

This sequence joins TRBV19 and TRBJ1-2; 8 bases match TRBD1. The trim removed 6 bases at V and 8 bases at J, leaving 8 bases unmatched. Germline V gene sequence: CDR1 LNHDA, CDR2 SQIVND (reference sequence). This CDR3 spans 13 amino acids. The CDR3 spells CASSPGQVSGYTF. The CDR3 DNA reads as TGTGCCAGTAGCCCGGGACAGGTCTCGGGCTACACCTTC.

This clonotype was seen ten or more times. The chain combines TRBV7-6 with TRBJ2-7, with 7 bases fitting TRBD2. V lost 4 bases, J lost 5 bases, and 8 bases stayed unmatched. CDR3 size: 14 residues. CDR1 is SGHVS and CDR2 is FNYEAQ in the germline V gene. CDR3 sequence (DNA): TGTGCCAGCAGCTCGCGGGAGTGGTCGGACGAGCAGTACTTC. Residues: CASSSREWSDEQYF.

This chain uses TRBV7-6 with TRBJ2-5; 8 positions agree with TRBD2. This CDR3 contains 18 residues. The germline gives CDR1 SGHVS, CDR2 FNYEAQ. The V gene end was trimmed by 3 bases and the J gene end by 1 base; junction bases not matched to a gene: 13. In DNA, the CDR3 is TGTGCCAGCAGCTTCCTCCCAATATCCCGGGGGGGCCAAGAGACCCAGTACTTC. It translates to CASSFLPISRGGQETQYF.

This clonotype was detected a few times. J is TRBJ2-3 and V is TRBV20-1; D uncertain. V lost 6 bases and J 2 bases, leaving 9 bases between the germline ends. The CDR3 is 12 residues long. Per the germline V gene, CDR1 is DFQATT and CDR2 is SNEGSKA (reference sequence). The CDR3 loop reads CSASLITDTQYF. The CDR3 region has the DNA TGCAGTGCCAGTTTAATCACAGATACGCAGTATTTT.

Worth noting for this clonotype: At one of its ends the junction is not consistent with the germline gene, which may arise from a read error. This sequence joins TRBV20-1 and TRBJ1-2, with D unresolved. Germline CDR1 and CDR2: DFQATT and SNEGSKA (reference sequence). The CDR3 covers 11 residues. DNA for the CDR3: TGCAGTGCTATCCCGAGGGCAGGTTTATCCTTC. This codes for CSAIPRAGLSF.

This clonotype was seen more than once but under ten times. This chain connects TRBV6-1 to TRBJ2-5; D is possibly TRBD2 (6 bases). V was shortened by 3 bases and J by 2 bases, with 16 bases between the two germline ends. CDR1 MNHNS and CDR2 SASEGT come from the germline V gene. The CDR3 is made up of 16 amino acids. The CDR3 bases are TGTGCCAGCAGTGAGGCTAGCGAGGGACCACAAGAGACCCAGTACTTC. Protein sequence: CASSEASEGPQETQYF.

The gene calls are TRBV20-1 and TRBJ2-1; 7 bases align to TRBD2. Losses at the gene ends were 1 base for V and 6 bases for J; bases not matched to a gene: 6. In germline, CDR1 is DFQATT, CDR2 SNEGSKA (reference sequence). The CDR3 covers 14 residues. The CDR3 coding sequence is TGCAGTGCTAGAGTGGCGGGAGTAGGCAATGAGCAGTTCTTC. Translated: CSARVAGVGNEQFF.

This clonotype was seen ten or more times. This chain joins TRBV7-2 and TRBJ2-5; 7 nucleotides line up with TRBD2. Germline V CDR1 and CDR2: SGHTA, FQGNSA. This CDR3 is 15 amino acids long. The J segment lost 5 bases and the V segment lost 2 bases, leaving 8 bases of the junction unmatched. This chain's CDR3 is CASSLTSGVPETQYF. In nucleotides, the CDR3 is TGTGCCAGCAGCTTAACCAGCGGGGTTCCCGAGACCCAGTACTTC.

The V gene is TRBV4-1, the J gene TRBJ2-3; unclear D gene. CDR1 is MGHRA, CDR2 YSYEKL, per germline. V shed 0 bases and J shed 0 bases, with 10 bases lying between them. CDR3 length equals 16 residues. CDR3 residues: CASSQDVGTSTDTQYF. The CDR3 nucleotides are TGCGCCAGCAGCCAAGATGTGGGAACTAGCACAGATACGCAGTATTTT.

The gene calls are TRBV6-2 or TRBV6-3 and TRBJ2-1; D remains ambiguous. This CDR3 has 14 amino acids. With 2 bases removed from V and 6 bases from J, the gap between germline ends came to 11 bases. Germline V lookup: CDR1 MNHEY, CDR2 SVGEGT. The CDR3 nucleotides are TGTGCCAGCAGTTACACAGCAAGAGCCAATGAGCAGTTCTTC. Translated, it gives CASSYTARANEQFF.

This rearrangement joins TRBV7-9 to TRBJ1-1; D is perhaps TRBD1 (5 bases). This CDR3 has 14 amino acids. Trimming left V 2 bases short and J 11 bases short, with 18 bases between. Germline V lookup: CDR1 SEHNR, CDR2 FQNEAQ (reference sequence). CDR3 in amino acids: CASSLSDRDGGAFF. The CDR3 DNA reads as TGTGCCAGCAGCTTATCGGATAGGGACGGGGGGGCTTTCTTT. The variable domain in full, with the rest retrieved from reference TRBV7-9 and TRBJ1-1, is DTGVSQNPRHKITKRGQNVTFRCDPISEHNRLYWYRQTLGQGPEFLTYFQNEAQLEKSRLLSDRFSAERPKGSFSTLEIQRTEQGDSAMYLCASSLSDRDGGAFFGQGTRLTVV.

The chain couples TRBV18 to TRBJ2-1, with D possibly TRBD2 on 7 matching bases. CDR3 length: 14 residues. V was trimmed by 0 bases and J by 10 bases, leaving 13 bases between them. The V gene's germline CDR1 is KGHSH and CDR2 LQKENI. CDR3 sequence: CASSPPGGADEQFF. The CDR3 DNA follows: TGTGCCAGCTCACCACCTGGGGGGGCAGACGAGCAGTTCTTC. The full variable domain, rest sourced from reference TRBV18 and TRBJ2-1, is NAGVMQNPRHLVRRRGQEARLRCSPMKGHSHVYWYRQLPEEGLKFMVYLQKENIIDESGMPKERFSAEFPKEGPSILRIQQVVRGDSAAYFCASSPPGGADEQFFGPGTRLTVL.

CDR3: CSAGSPSWVDQYF. The CDR3 DNA is TGCAGTGCTGGCTCGCCTTCGTGGGTCGACCAGTACTTC. The rearrangement uses TRBV20-1 and TRBJ2-5; unclear D gene. This CDR3 contains 13 residues. Trimming removed 5 bases from V and 10 bases from J, with 20 bases in between. CDR1 is DFQATT and CDR2 is SNEGSKA in the germline V gene (reference sequence).

At least ten counts were recorded for this clonotype. The rearrangement uses TRBV7-2 and TRBJ2-7; weak D call: TRBD2 (6 bases). The CDR3 totals 15 residues. V lost 2 bases and J lost 1, with 12 bases in between. Per the germline V gene, CDR1 is SGHTA and CDR2 is FQGNSA. The DNA of the CDR3 is TGTGCCAGCAGCTTATCGTTAGCGGAGTCCTACGAGCAGTACTTC. It encodes CASSLSLAESYEQYF.

In its sample, this clonotype was seen a few times. This chain links TRBV4-2 with TRBJ2-3, with 11 bases fitting TRBD2. Germline CDR1 and CDR2: LGHNA and YNFKEQ. CDR3 length: 14 residues. V trimming: 9 bases; J trimming: 8 bases; junction bases outside the gene matches: 10. The CDR3 loop reads CARIAGGPGCTQYF. The CDR3 region has the DNA TGTGCCAGGATAGCGGGGGGGCCTGGTTGTACGCAGTATTTT.

The chain uses TRBV2 and TRBJ2-1, with a possible D match to TRBD2 (6 bases). V lost 4 bases to trimming and J lost 3 bases, with 13 bases between them. The CDR3 spans 15 residues. Germline CDR1 is SNHLY and CDR2 is FYNNEI. CDR3 sequence (DNA): TGTGCCAGCAGTGTGGAGGGGACGGTCTACAATGAGCAGTTCTTC. Translating gives CASSVEGTVYNEQFF. The variable domain in full, with the rest retrieved from reference TRBV2 and TRBJ2-1, is EPEVTQTPSHQVTQMGQEVILRCVPISNHLYFYWYRQILGQKVEFLVSFYNNEISEKSEIFDDQFSVERPDGSNFTLKIRSTKLEDSAMYFCASSVEGTVYNEQFFGPGTRLTVL.

Remarks on this clonotype: The final CDR3 position lacks the conserved phenylalanine or tryptophan, pointing to a likely read error. This rearrangement joins TRBV7-8 to TRBJ2-1; D uncertain. The V and J ends lost 2 bases and 5 bases respectively, with 4 bases between them. This CDR3 spans 12 amino acids. Per the germline V gene, CDR1 is SGHVS and CDR2 is FQNEAQ. The CDR3 bases are TGTGCCAGCAGCTTACGACACAATGAGCAGTTCTCC. Protein product: CASSLRHNEQFS.

V usage is TRBV7-2 and J usage is TRBJ2-6, with TRBD1 as a possible D gene (6 bases). Trimming left V 4 bases short and J 1 base short, with 8 bases between. This CDR3 has 15 residues. Germline values: CDR1 SGHTA, CDR2 FQGNSA. The CDR3 sequence: CASSSRGSGANVLTF. Here the CDR3 DNA reads TGTGCCAGCAGCTCCAGGGGTTCTGGGGCCAACGTCCTGACTTTC.

This clonotype was observed many times. The chain joins TRBV7-8 to TRBJ1-1; 11 bases are shared with TRBD1. The V segment lost 7 bases and the J segment 3 bases; nucleotides outside the gene matches: 4. The CDR3 is made up of 14 amino acids. The germline gives CDR1 SGHVS, CDR2 FQNEAQ. The CDR3 coding sequence is TGTGCCAGCATGGACAGGGGGCGAGACACTGAAGCTTTCTTT. This sequence encodes CASMDRGRDTEAFF.